The source of this TCR beta chain is a study of T cell changes during pregnancy in multiple sclerosis. Clones were sequenced by immunoSEQ multiplex PCR, and TCRdb holds only the in-frame ones, with some missing. The sample shows 58,000 or so clones, roughly 91% of them seen only once. This CDR3 has 16 amino acids. The V end was cut by 2 bases, the J end by 2 bases, with 15 bases between. CDR1 and CDR2 (germline): SGHDN, FVKESK. The rearrangement joins TRBV14 to TRBJ1-2, with D possibly matching TRBD1 (5 bases). The source was CD4+ T cells from peripheral blood mononuclear cells, collected in the third trimester of pregnancy. The TCR was taken from a female donor with multiple sclerosis, enrolled in a pregnancy study. The chain's CDR3 is CASSQLSRGRNYGYTF. Written as DNA, the CDR3 is TGTGCCAGCAGCCAACTAAGCCGGGGGAGGAACTATGGCTACACCTTC.